A single sample is the source of the 27 T cell receptor beta chains below, sequenced in a study of beta chain features in type 1 diabetes (dated by TCRdb to the late 2010s). The library was made by the immunoSEQ multiplex PCR assay. The High Capacity cDNA Reverse Transcription Kit was used to reverse transcribe all of the isolated RNA, meaning that expressed TCRB transcripts were what got sequenced. In its TCRdb copy, this immuneACCESS table keeps in-frame sequences only and misses some clones. Where compared with another copy, unresolved V genes explain less than half of these, and the others have no known cause. Present in this sample are 850,000 to 900,000 clones, roughly a sixth of which were seen just once. The ten biggest clones cover 0.02% to 0.03% of the sample. Sequencing was carried out using naive CD4+ T cells from blood. What this sample's cell subset or site label stands for: true naive CD4+ T cells. These receptors came from a woman aged 18-35 years in good health.

This sequence joins TRBV28 and TRBJ1-1; D unclear. The CDR3 is made up of 12 amino acids. Germline CDR1 MDHEN, CDR2 SYDVKM. The V end was cut by 5 bases, the J end by 8 bases, with 12 bases between. The CDR3 sequence: CASSIDATEAFF. CDR3 coding DNA: TGTGCCAGCAGTATAGACGCTACCGAAGCTTTCTTT.

In its sample, this clone was seen a few times. The chain links TRBV9 to TRBJ1-1; D is perhaps TRBD1 (6 bases). The CDR3 length is 14 residues. Germline CDR1 and CDR2: SGDLS and YYNGEE. Trimming took off 2 bases at V and 2 bases at J, with 10 bases between the two ends. The DNA of the CDR3 is TGTGCCAGCAGCGTCATAGGGGGAAACACTGAAGCTTTCTTT. Its translation: CASSVIGGNTEAFF.

The J gene is TRBJ1-1, the V gene TRBV28; D is perhaps TRBD1 (6 bases). CDR1 and CDR2 from the germline V gene are MDHEN and SYDVKM. V was clipped by 6 bases and J by 4 bases, with 12 bases between them. This CDR3 comprises 13 residues. CDR3 DNA sequence: TGTGCCAGCAGATCAGGGGTCGGCACTGAAGCTTTCTTT. This codes for CASRSGVGTEAFF.

This clone has a handful of counts. CDR3 sequence reads: CAISIRIPAGELFF. In DNA, the CDR3 is TGTGCCATCAGTATCAGGATTCCCGCCGGGGAGCTGTTTTTT. The V call is TRBV10-3, the J call TRBJ2-2; D is unresolved. This CDR3 region has 14 residues. Trimming took 5 bases from V and 6 from J, leaving 13 bases between them. CDR1 is ENHRY and CDR2 is SYGVKD in the germline V gene.

The genes are TRBV5-4 and TRBJ2-3; D not certain. CDR1 is SGHNT, CDR2 YYREEE, per germline (reference sequence). The CDR3 covers 16 residues. Trimming left V 5 bases short and J 1 base short, with 17 bases between. The CDR3, as DNA: TGTGCCAGCAGGGCGGCTAGTAGTGGGGGCACAGATACGCAGTATTTT. Its translation is CASRAASSGGTDTQYF.

This clone has a handful of counts. The chain has TRBV7-9 and TRBJ2-1; 9 bases line up with TRBD1. After removal of 4 bases from V and 6 bases from J, the junction contained 4 bases not matched to a gene. Per germline, CDR1 SEHNR and CDR2 FQNEAQ (reference sequence). The CDR3 consists of 14 residues. The CDR3 DNA sequence: TGTGCCAGCAGCTCGGACAGGGGAGTCAATGAGCAGTTCTTC. It encodes CASSSDRGVNEQFF.

V and J are TRBV5-1 and TRBJ1-4; D uncertain. Between the trimmed V and J ends, which lost 0 bases and 8 bases, there was a span of 14 bases. The CDR3 consists of 15 residues. Germline CDR1 is SGHRS and CDR2 is YFSETQ. The CDR3 DNA reads TGCGCCAGCAGCTTGGGTCAGACCCAGTGGGAAAAACTGTTTTTT. Residues: CASSLGQTQWEKLFF.

The CDR3 loop reads CASRPGAISRETQYF. The CDR3 bases are TGCGCCAGCAGACCCGGGGCAATATCAAGGGAGACCCAGTACTTC. The chain combines TRBV5-1 with TRBJ2-5, with D perhaps assigned TRBD1 or TRBD2 (5 bases each). Germline CDR1 is SGHRS and CDR2 is YFSETQ. This CDR3 spans 15 amino acids. V was clipped by 5 bases and J by 5 bases, with 19 bases between them.

The rearrangement joins TRBV7-9 to TRBJ2-7; tentative D call: TRBD2 (5 bases). CDR1 and CDR2 (germline): SEHNR, FQNEAQ (reference sequence). V was pared by 5 bases and J by 3 bases, with 11 bases between. The CDR3 is made up of 13 amino acids. CDR3 nucleotides: TGTGCCAGCAGCCCTAGTGGGAGCTACGAGCAGTACTTC. Protein sequence: CASSPSGSYEQYF.

About this clone itself: A junction boundary mismatches the germline segment, possibly from a read error. V gene TRBV19 combines with J gene TRBJ2-2; D uncertain. The CDR3 is 15 residues long. Germline V gene lookup returns CDR1 LNHDA and CDR2 SQIVND (reference sequence). Here the CDR3 reads CGSTDGRLNTGELFF. The CDR3 coding sequence is TGTGGCAGTACGGATGGTCGGCTGAACACCGGGGAGCTGTTTTTT.

The chain combines TRBV6-6 with TRBJ2-1; 7 nucleotides align to TRBD2. V shed 6 bases and J 9 bases; nucleotides not matched to a gene: 14. The CDR3 has 15 residues. The germline V gene has CDR1 MNHNY and CDR2 SVGAGI (reference sequence). The CDR3 DNA follows: TGTGCCAGCAGATTTACCATCAGACTAGCCGGTGAGCAGTTCTTC. Its protein product is CASRFTIRLAGEQFF.

This clone occurred a few times. The same CDR3 is also encoded by other DNA sequences in this sample. V and J are TRBV18 and TRBJ2-7, with 7 bases matching TRBD1. Germline V gene sequence: CDR1 KGHSH, CDR2 LQKENI. The CDR3 is 13 residues long. The ends lost 5 bases at V and 1 base at J; junction bases unmatched: 2. CDR3 amino acids: CASSAGGSYEQYF. DNA for the CDR3: TGTGCCAGCTCAGCAGGGGGATCCTACGAGCAGTACTTC.

This clone occurred a few times. The chain employs TRBV11-2 and TRBJ1-1, with D perhaps TRBD1 (5 bases). This CDR3 comprises 17 residues. V dropped 5 bases and J dropped 4 bases, with 23 bases sitting between them. CDR1 is SGHAT and CDR2 is FQNNGV in the germline V gene. CDR3 in DNA: TGTGCCAGCAGCCCAAACCGAGGAAGGGGCAGGAGCACTGAAGCTTTCTTT. This encodes CASSPNRGRGRSTEAFF.

This clone was observed a handful of times. V usage is TRBV19 and J usage is TRBJ2-5, with TRBD2 matching 9 bases. Germline V gene data show CDR1 as LNHDA and CDR2 as SQIVND (reference sequence). The CDR3 loop spans 12 amino acids. Trimming took 6 bases from V and 5 from J; bases not matched to a gene: 1. The CDR3 DNA reads as TGTGCCAGTAGAAGCGGGGGGGAGACCCAGTACTTC. Amino acids: CASRSGGETQYF.

This clone was recorded a few times. The chain combines TRBV25-1 with TRBJ2-7; perhaps TRBD1 as D (6 bases). Trimming took 3 bases from V and 0 from J, leaving 15 bases between them. Looked up from germline, CDR1 is MGHDK and CDR2 is SYGVNS. This CDR3 spans 16 amino acids. The DNA of the CDR3 is TGTGCCAGCAGTGACGAGGGCTGGGACAACTCCTACGAGCAGTACTTC. The encoded protein is CASSDEGWDNSYEQYF.

This rearrangement joins TRBV18 to TRBJ2-3; D is unresolved. This CDR3 has 13 amino acids. The germline V gene has CDR1 KGHSH and CDR2 LQKENI. The V end was cut by 2 bases, the J end by 5 bases, with 8 bases between. DNA of the CDR3: TGTGCCAGCTCACCAGACCAAGGAGATACGCAGTATTTT. It is translated as CASSPDQGDTQYF.

This clone was seen a handful of times. J is TRBJ2-7 and V is TRBV28, with D unresolved. Trimming removed 3 bases at V and 3 bases at J, with 9 bases between. The CDR3 consists of 13 residues. CDR1 and CDR2 from the germline V gene are MDHEN and SYDVKM. CDR3 amino acids: CASSFPDRYEQYF. Written as DNA, the CDR3 is TGTGCCAGCAGTTTCCCCGATCGCTACGAGCAGTACTTC.

This clone was picked up a small number of times. The V and J genes are TRBV25-1 and TRBJ2-5; TRBD1 matches 7 bases. The junction had 6 bases not matched to a gene; V was cut back by 7 bases and J by 4 bases. The CDR3 consists of 13 residues. Germline lookup yields CDR1 MGHDK and CDR2 SYGVNS. CDR3 protein: CASTQTGRETQYF. In nucleotides, the CDR3 is TGTGCCAGCACCCAGACAGGGCGAGAGACCCAGTACTTC. Full variable domain (remainder filled in from reference TRBV25-1 and TRBJ2-5): EADIYQTPRYLVIGTGKKITLECSQTMGHDKMYWYQQDPGMELHLIHYSYGVNSTEKGDLSSESTVSRIRTEHFPLTLESARPSHTSQYLCASTQTGRETQYFGPGTRLLVL.

The genes are TRBV28 and TRBJ2-3, with TRBD1 matching 7 bases. V trimming: 4 bases; J trimming: 5 bases; junction bases outside the gene matches: 3. The CDR3 runs 13 residues. Germline V gives CDR1 MDHEN, CDR2 SYDVKM. CDR3 in DNA: TGTGCCAGCAGTTCGGGACAGCGAGATACGCAGTATTTT. Its protein is CASSSGQRDTQYF.

The chain recombines TRBV7-9 with TRBJ2-1; the match to TRBD2 covers 13 bases. Germline-derived CDR1 and CDR2 are SEHNR and FQNEAQ (reference sequence). V trimming: 5 bases; J trimming: 6 bases; junction bases outside the gene matches: 7. CDR3 length: 16 residues. CDR3 DNA sequence: TGTGCCAGCAGCCCCGGGACTAGCGGGATAAGCAATGAGCAGTTCTTC. It encodes CASSPGTSGISNEQFF.

The table lists this clone with a few counts. V gene TRBV7-2 combines with J gene TRBJ2-1, with no clear D. Germline CDR1 SGHTA, CDR2 FQGNSA. The CDR3 consists of 14 residues. Trimming left V 3 bases short and J 4 bases short, with 10 bases between. CDR3 nucleotide sequence: TGTGCCAGCAGCTTGGAAACCCAATACAATGAGCAGTTCTTC. Its translation is CASSLETQYNEQFF. Full variable domain (outside the CDR3, taken from reference TRBV7-2 and TRBJ2-1): GAGVSQSPSNKVTEKGKDVELRCDPISGHTALYWYRQSLGQGLEFLIYFQGNSAPDKSGLPSDRFSAERTGGSVSTLTIQRTQQEDSAVYLCASSLETQYNEQFFGPGTRLTVL.

This clone came up a few times. The chain uses TRBV28 and TRBJ2-7; D unclear. The germline V and J ends were trimmed by 7 bases and 5 bases, with 18 bases remaining between them. This CDR3 has 14 amino acids. The V gene's germline CDR1 is MDHEN and CDR2 SYDVKM. CDR3 nucleotides: TGTGCCAGCACCCAAGAACCTCTTAAGCACGAGCAGTACTTC. It translates to CASTQEPLKHEQYF.

J is TRBJ2-7 and V is TRBV28; D call uncertain. This CDR3 has 14 amino acids. V lost 2 bases and J 3 bases, leaving 11 bases between the germline ends. Germline assignment: CDR1 MDHEN and CDR2 SYDVKM. The CDR3 DNA sequence: TGTGCCAGCAGTTTAATAGGGAAAGGCTACGAGCAGTACTTC. Its protein is CASSLIGKGYEQYF.

The chain couples TRBV9 to TRBJ2-1; 10 bases are shared with TRBD2. Germline V CDR1 and CDR2: SGDLS, YYNGEE. The CDR3 loop spans 16 amino acids. V shed 3 bases and J 4 bases; nucleotides not matched to a gene: 7. Written as DNA, the CDR3 is TGTGCCAGCAGCGACAAACTAGCGGGAAATTACAATGAGCAGTTCTTC. This translates into CASSDKLAGNYNEQFF.

This clone showed up just a few times. V and J are TRBV7-9 and TRBJ2-6; a weak D match, TRBD1 (5 bases). Trimming pared 4 bases from V and 4 bases from J, leaving 14 bases between. The CDR3 is 16 residues long. Germline V lookup: CDR1 SEHNR, CDR2 FQNEAQ (reference sequence). CDR3 sequence (DNA): TGTGCCAGCAGCTCACAAGGGGATTCCGGGGCCAACGTCCTGACTTTC. Translation gives CASSSQGDSGANVLTF.

In its sample, this clone was seen a few times. V and J are TRBV15 and TRBJ2-5, with 7 bases matching TRBD1. TRBJ2-7 explains the end of the DNA better; the J call may be wrong. This CDR3 has 15 residues. Germline CDR1 reads LNHNV; CDR2 reads YYDKDF (reference sequence). The CDR3 coding sequence is TGTGCCACCAGCAGAGGACAGGGACGAATCTACGAGCAGTACTTC. It yields the protein CATSRGQGRIYEQYF.

This clone was observed a handful of times. The chain combines TRBV29-1 with TRBJ2-1; 8 bases align to TRBD1. V was pared by 6 bases and J by 8 bases, with 3 bases of the junction left unmatched. The CDR3 length is 11 residues. Germline V gene data show CDR1 as SQVTM and CDR2 as ANQGSEA. This chain's CDR3 is CSVGTGYEQFF. The DNA of the CDR3 is TGCAGCGTGGGGACAGGCTATGAGCAGTTCTTC.